The T cell receptor beta chain described here comes from a study of T cell responses to AZD1222 COVID-19 vaccine. Overall study: Pooling of second doses given at about 4 or about 12 weeks was done.

Study results and limitations: With two AZD1222 doses given, Spike-specific TCR breadth and depth both rose. Without day 14 samples, only post-peak T cell repertoires were studied. Females outnumbered males among donors, who were mostly white British; clonal diversity was possibly underestimated.

This CDR3 comprises 12 residues. Germline lookup yields CDR1 MNHEY and CDR2 SVGAGI. V was pared by 8 bases and J by 4 bases, with 11 bases between. The repertoire was sequenced with immunoSEQ multiplex PCR; TCRdb's copy has only in-frame clones and lacks some. The table shows about 130,000 clones, with around 90% occurring only once. With regard to this clone: No antigen is known for it.

The receptor's source is an adult in good health. This material consisted of peripheral blood, taken on day 0 of AZD1222 vaccination. V gene TRBV6-5 combines with J gene TRBJ1-1, with D uncertain. In nucleotides, the CDR3 is TGTGCCAGCGCCCAAGGAGGCACTGAAGCTTTCTTT. Its translation is CASAQGGTEAFF.